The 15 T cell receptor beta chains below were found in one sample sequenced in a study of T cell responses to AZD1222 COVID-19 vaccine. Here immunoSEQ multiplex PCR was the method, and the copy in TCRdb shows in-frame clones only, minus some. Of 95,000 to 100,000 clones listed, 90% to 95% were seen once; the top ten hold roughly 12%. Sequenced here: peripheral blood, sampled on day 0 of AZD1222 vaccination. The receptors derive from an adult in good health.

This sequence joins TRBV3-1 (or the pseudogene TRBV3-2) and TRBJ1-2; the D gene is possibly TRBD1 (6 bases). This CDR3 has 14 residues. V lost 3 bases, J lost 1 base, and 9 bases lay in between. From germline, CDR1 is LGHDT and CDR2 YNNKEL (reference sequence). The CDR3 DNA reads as TGTGCCAGCAGCCAGAGAGGGGGTAACTATGGCTACACCTTC. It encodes CASSQRGGNYGYTF.

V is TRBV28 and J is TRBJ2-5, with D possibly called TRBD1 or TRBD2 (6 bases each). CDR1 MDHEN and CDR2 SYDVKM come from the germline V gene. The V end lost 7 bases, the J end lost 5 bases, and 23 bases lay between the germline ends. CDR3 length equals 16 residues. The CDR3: CASITTPRGAWETQYF. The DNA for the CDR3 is TGTGCCAGCATCACTACCCCGAGGGGGGCTTGGGAGACCCAGTACTTC.

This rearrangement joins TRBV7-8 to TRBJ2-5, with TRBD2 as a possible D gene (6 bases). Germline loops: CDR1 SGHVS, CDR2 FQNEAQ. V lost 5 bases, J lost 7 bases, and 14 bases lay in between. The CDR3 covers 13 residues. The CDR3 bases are TGTGCCAGCAGCCTGACTAGTAGGGCGACCCAGTACTTC. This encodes CASSLTSRATQYF.

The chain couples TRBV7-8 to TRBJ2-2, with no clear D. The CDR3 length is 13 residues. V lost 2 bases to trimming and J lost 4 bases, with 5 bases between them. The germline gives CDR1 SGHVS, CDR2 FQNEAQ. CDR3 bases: TGTGCCAGCAGCTTACAAGGCACCGGGGAGCTGTTTTTT. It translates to CASSLQGTGELFF. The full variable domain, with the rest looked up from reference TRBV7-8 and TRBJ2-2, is GAGVSQSPRYKVAKRGQDVALRCDPISGHVSLFWYQQALGQGPEFLTYFQNEAQLDKSGLPSDRFFAERPEGSVSTLKIQRTQQEDSAVYLCASSLQGTGELFFGEGSRLTVL.

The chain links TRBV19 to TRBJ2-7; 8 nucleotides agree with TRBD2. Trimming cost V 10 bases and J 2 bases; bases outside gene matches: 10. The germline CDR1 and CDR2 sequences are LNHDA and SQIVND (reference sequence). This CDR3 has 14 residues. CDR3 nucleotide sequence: TGTGCCACCCAAAGCGGGAGATCCCCCTACGAGCAGTACTTC. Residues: CATQSGRSPYEQYF.

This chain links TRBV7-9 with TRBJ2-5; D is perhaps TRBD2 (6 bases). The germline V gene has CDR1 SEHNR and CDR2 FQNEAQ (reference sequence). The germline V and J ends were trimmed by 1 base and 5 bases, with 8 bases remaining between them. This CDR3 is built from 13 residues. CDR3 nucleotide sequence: TGTGCCAGCAGCTTAGGCGGGGTGGAGACCCAGTACTTC. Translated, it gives CASSLGGVETQYF.

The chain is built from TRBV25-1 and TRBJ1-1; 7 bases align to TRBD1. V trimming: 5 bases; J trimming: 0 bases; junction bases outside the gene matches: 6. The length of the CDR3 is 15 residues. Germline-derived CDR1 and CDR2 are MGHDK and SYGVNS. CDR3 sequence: CASSSRDSLNTEAFF. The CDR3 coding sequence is TGTGCCAGCAGTTCCCGGGACAGCTTGAACACTGAAGCTTTCTTT.

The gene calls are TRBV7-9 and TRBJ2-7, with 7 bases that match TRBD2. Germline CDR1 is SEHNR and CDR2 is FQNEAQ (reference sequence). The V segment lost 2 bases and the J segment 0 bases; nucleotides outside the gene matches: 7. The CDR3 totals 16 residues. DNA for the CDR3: TGTGCCAGCAGCTTATCTAGCGGATTTTCCTCCTACGAGCAGTACTTC. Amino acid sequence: CASSLSSGFSSYEQYF. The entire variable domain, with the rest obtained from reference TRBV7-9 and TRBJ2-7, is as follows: DTGVSQNPRHKITKRGQNVTFRCDPISEHNRLYWYRQTLGQGPEFLTYFQNEAQLEKSRLLSDRFSAERPKGSFSTLEIQRTEQGDSAMYLCASSLSSGFSSYEQYFGPGTRLTVT.

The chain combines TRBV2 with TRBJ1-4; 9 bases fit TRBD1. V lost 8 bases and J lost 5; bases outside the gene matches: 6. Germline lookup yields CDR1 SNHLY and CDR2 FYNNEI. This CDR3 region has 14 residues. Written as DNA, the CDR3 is TGTGCCAGCGCTGCCGGGACAGGGAATGAAAAACTGTTTTTT. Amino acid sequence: CASAAGTGNEKLFF. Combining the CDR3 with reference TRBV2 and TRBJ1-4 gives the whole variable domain EPEVTQTPSHQVTQMGQEVILRCVPISNHLYFYWYRQILGQKVEFLVSFYNNEISEKSEIFDDQFSVERPDGSNFTLKIRSTKLEDSAMYFCASAAGTGNEKLFFGSGTQLSVL.

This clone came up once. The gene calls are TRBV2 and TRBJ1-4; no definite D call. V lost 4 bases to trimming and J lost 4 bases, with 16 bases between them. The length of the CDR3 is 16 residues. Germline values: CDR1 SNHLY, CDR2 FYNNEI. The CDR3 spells CASSAQASRYNEKLFF. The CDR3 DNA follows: TGTGCCAGCAGTGCCCAGGCCTCCCGTTATAATGAAAAACTGTTTTTT.

This chain's CDR3 is CATSRSWTGGNTGELFF. Written as DNA, the CDR3 is TGTGCCACCAGCAGATCCTGGACAGGGGGCAACACCGGGGAGCTGTTTTTT. This chain uses TRBV15 with TRBJ2-2; 11 bases agree with TRBD1. The CDR3 is 17 amino acids. Germline-derived CDR1 and CDR2 are LNHNV and YYDKDF (reference sequence). V trimming: 2 bases; J trimming: 2 bases; junction bases outside the gene matches: 4.

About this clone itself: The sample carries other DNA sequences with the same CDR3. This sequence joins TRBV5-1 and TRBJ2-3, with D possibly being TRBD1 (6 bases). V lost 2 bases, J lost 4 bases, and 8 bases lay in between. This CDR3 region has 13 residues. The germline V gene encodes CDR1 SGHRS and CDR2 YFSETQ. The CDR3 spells CASSFRGSDTQYF. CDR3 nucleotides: TGCGCCAGCAGCTTTAGGGGGTCAGATACGCAGTATTTT.

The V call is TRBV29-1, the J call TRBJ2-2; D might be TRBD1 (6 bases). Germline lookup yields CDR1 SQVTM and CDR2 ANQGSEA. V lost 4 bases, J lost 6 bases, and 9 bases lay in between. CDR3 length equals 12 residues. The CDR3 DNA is TGCAGCGTTGTCAGGGGTGCCGGGGAGCTGTTTTTT. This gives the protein CSVVRGAGELFF.

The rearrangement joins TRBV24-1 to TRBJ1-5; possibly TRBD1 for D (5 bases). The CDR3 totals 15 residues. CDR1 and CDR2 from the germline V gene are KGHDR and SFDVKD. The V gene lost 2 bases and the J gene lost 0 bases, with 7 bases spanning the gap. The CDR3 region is CATSDSGSSNQPQHF. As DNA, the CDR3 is TGTGCCACCAGTGATTCAGGGTCTAGCAATCAGCCCCAGCATTTT.

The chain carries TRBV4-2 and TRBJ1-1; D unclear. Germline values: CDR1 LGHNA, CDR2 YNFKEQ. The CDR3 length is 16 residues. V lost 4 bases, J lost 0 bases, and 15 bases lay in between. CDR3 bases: TGTGCCAGCAGCCCTATCGGCTCTTACTTGAACACTGAAGCTTTCTTT. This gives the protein CASSPIGSYLNTEAFF.